This T cell receptor beta chain was sequenced for a study of blood T cell repertoires in COVID-19. As for the study in general: PBMCs, B-cell-depleted T cells, or T cells provided the cDNA or gDNA that made up the material.

The data were produced by immunoSEQ multiplex PCR, yet TCRdb's version contains in-frame clones alone and is incomplete. The data hold roughly 440,000 clones, with about 87% observed a single time. The count of this clone is one. This receptor was obtained from a woman in her 50s with COVID-19, enrolled during active disease. The sample taken for sequencing was peripheral blood.

The CDR3 region is CASSYSRRRGHEKLFF. The CDR3 DNA is TGTGCCAGCAGTTACTCGAGAAGGAGGGGACATGAAAAACTGTTTTTT. The J gene is TRBJ1-4, the V gene TRBV6-2 or TRBV6-3; possible D gene TRBD1, 5 bases. Germline CDR1 MNHEY, CDR2 SVGEGT. V was pared by 0 bases and J by 6 bases, with 14 bases between. The CDR3 runs to 16 residues.